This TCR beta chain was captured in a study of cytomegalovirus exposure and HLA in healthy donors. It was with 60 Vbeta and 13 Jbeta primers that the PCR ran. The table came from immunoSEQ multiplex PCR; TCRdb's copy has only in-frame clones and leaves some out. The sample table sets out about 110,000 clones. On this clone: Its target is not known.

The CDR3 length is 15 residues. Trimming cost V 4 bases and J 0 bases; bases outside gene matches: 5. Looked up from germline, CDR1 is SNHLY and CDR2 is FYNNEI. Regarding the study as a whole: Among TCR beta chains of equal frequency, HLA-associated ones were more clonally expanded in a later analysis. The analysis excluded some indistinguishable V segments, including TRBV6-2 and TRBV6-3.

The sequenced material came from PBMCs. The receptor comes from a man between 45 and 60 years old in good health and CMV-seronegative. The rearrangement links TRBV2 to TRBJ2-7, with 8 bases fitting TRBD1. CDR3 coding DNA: TGTGCCAGCAGTGGGGGACAGGAAGTCTCCTACGAGCAGTACTTC. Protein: CASSGGQEVSYEQYF.